This TCR beta chain came from a study of blood T cell repertoires in COVID-19. Study-wide context: Researchers got acute and convalescent COVID-19 samples from the United States, Italy and Spain. Sources were T cells, B-cell-depleted T cells, or PBMCs; the material itself was cDNA or gDNA.

Recruited during active infection, patients (from Seattle) were subsequently followed longitudinally. Sequenced by immunoSEQ multiplex PCR; TCRdb stores in-frame clones only, minus some. The table has approximately 36,000 clones, less than 80% seen once. The CDR3 contains 18 residues. V dropped 1 base and J dropped 4; count of bases not matched to a gene: 9. Per the germline V gene, CDR1 is LGHNA and CDR2 is YNFKEQ. Sequencing was done on a sample of peripheral blood. The TCR originated in a man in his sixties or seventies with COVID-19, enrolled during active disease. This chain connects TRBV4-2 to TRBJ1-6; TRBD1 agrees at 8 bases. The CDR3 sequence is CASSQVVDRGVYNSPLHF. CDR3 nucleotide sequence: TGTGCCAGCAGCCAAGTTGTCGACAGGGGCGTGTATAATTCACCCCTCCACTTT.